The source of this T cell receptor beta chain is a study of CXCR3-negative and CXCR3-positive naive CD8 T cells. About this clonotype: Its antigen remains unknown.

The CDR3 totals 15 residues. Germline assignment: CDR1 MNHEY and CDR2 SMNVEV (reference sequence). Notes on the study in general: Naive subsets were similarly diverse, while memory CD8+ repertoires were much less diverse. After cryopreservation, CXCR3 expression dropped partially; most assays used fresh PBMCs. Similar TRBV-TRBJ usage characterized naive CXCR3-negative and CXCR3-positive cells; memory cells differed.

The TRB cDNA libraries were prepared by 5' RACE with UMI labels. From the 5' RACE reads, TCRdb lists one entry per CDR3 protein and no DNA. The sample shows some 130,000 distinct CDR3 sequences, and 0.45% to 0.55% sits with its ten largest clones. The genes are TRBV27 and TRBJ2-5. Sequenced sample: naive CXCR3- CD8+ T cells from blood. The subset here: CD45RO-CCR7+CD27+CD95- naive CD8+ T cells lacking CXCR3 (TNR3-). The sequence came from a human donor in good health. Some clones in this sample may be carry-over from other donors' samples. This CDR3 reads CASSFRSMGRETQYF.